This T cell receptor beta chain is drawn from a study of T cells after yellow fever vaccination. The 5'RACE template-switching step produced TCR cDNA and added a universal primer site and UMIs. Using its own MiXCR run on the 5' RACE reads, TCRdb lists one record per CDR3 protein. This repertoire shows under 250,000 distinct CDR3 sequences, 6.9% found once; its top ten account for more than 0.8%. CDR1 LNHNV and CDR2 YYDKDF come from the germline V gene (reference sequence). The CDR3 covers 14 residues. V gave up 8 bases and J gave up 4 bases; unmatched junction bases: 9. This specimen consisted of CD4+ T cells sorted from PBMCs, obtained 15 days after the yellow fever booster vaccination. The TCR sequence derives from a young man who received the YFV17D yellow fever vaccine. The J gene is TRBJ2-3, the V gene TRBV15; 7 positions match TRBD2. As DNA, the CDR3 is TGTGCCACCGCTGGGGGAGGGACCCCAGATACGCAGTATTTT. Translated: CATAGGGTPDTQYF.